This passage covers 7 T cell receptor beta chains from one sample sequenced in a study of neoadjuvant anti-PD-1 for oral cavity cancer. As to time point: after neoadjuvant nivolumab, at surgical resection. Clones were read by immunoSEQ multiplex PCR, and TCRdb kept only the in-frame ones, dropping some. This sample has about 14,000 clones; over 60% occur once, and the top ten carry around 2.3%. The sample in question was PBMCs, obtained after nivolumab (anti-PD-1) treatment. These receptors were collected from a person aged 35-79 years with oral cavity squamous cell carcinoma.

The chain recombines TRBV30 with TRBJ2-3; D perhaps matches TRBD1 (5 bases). The ends were cut back, 4 bases at V and 2 bases at J, with 10 bases in the middle. Germline V lookup: CDR1 GTSNPN, CDR2 SVGIG (reference sequence). The CDR3 is 13 amino acids. The CDR3 nucleotides are TGTGCCTGGATCCCAGGGTACACAGATACGCAGTATTTT. The encoded protein is CAWIPGYTDTQYF.

Turning to this clone: Mismatch with germline at one junction end may stem from a read error. The CDR3 loop reads CASSLARLNPGELFF. For the CDR3, the DNA is TGCGCCAGCAGCCTCGCGCGGCTGAACCCCGGGGAGCTGTTTTTT. The V and J genes are TRBV4-1 and TRBJ2-2; D is undetermined. The CDR3 runs 15 residues. From germline, CDR1 is MGHRA and CDR2 YSYEKL.

The gene calls are TRBV7-2 and TRBJ2-7; TRBD1 or TRBD2 may be the D gene (5 bases each). Germline assignment: CDR1 SGHTA and CDR2 FQGNSA. The V end lost 5 bases, the J end lost 7 bases, and 21 bases lay between the germline ends. CDR3 length: 15 amino acids. The CDR3 protein is CASSPPAGASGEQYF. The CDR3 coding sequence is TGTGCCAGCAGCCCCCCCGCCGGGGCGTCTGGAGAGCAGTACTTC.

This clone was observed a handful of times. The CDR3 DNA is TGTGCCAGCAGAAGGACAGGGGGGTTTGGTGAAAAACTGTTTTTT. Its protein product is CASRRTGGFGEKLFF. This chain connects TRBV2 to TRBJ1-4, with TRBD1 matching 10 bases. CDR3 length: 15 amino acids. Per germline, CDR1 SNHLY and CDR2 FYNNEI. V gave up 6 bases and J gave up 7 bases; unmatched junction bases: 8.

The chain carries TRBV4-2 and TRBJ2-1, with 16 bases fitting TRBD2. There are 16 residues in the CDR3. The germline CDR1 and CDR2 sequences are LGHNA and YNFKEQ. V lost 3 bases, J lost 8 bases, and 4 bases stayed unmatched. DNA for the CDR3: TGTGCCAGCAGCCAGGGACTAGCGGGGGGGCGCCATGAGCAGTTCTTC. This encodes CASSQGLAGGRHEQFF.

The chain uses TRBV2 and TRBJ2-5, with 8 bases lining up with TRBD1. This CDR3 is built from 15 residues. The ends lost 6 bases at V and 1 base at J; junction bases unmatched: 7. Per the germline V gene, CDR1 is SNHLY and CDR2 is FYNNEI. The CDR3 DNA is TGTGCCAGCAGCCGCGGGACAGGCCGCCAAGAGACCCAGTACTTC. Its protein product is CASSRGTGRQETQYF.

This chain uses TRBV5-8 with TRBJ2-7, with TRBD1 identical over 7 bases. Germline V gene lookup returns CDR1 SGHTS and CDR2 YDEGEE. V trimming: 5 bases; J trimming: 6 bases; junction bases outside the gene matches: 8. The CDR3 length is 13 residues. The CDR3 DNA follows: TGTGCCAGCAGACACTACAGGGGTAGCGAGCAGTACTTC. Residues: CASRHYRGSEQYF.